Sequencing of this T cell receptor (beta chain) was carried out in a study of blood T cell repertoires in COVID-19. On the study more broadly: Material from acute and convalescent COVID-19 was sourced from the United States, Italy and Spain.

Germline-derived CDR1 and CDR2 are SGHTS and YDEGEE. The CDR3 runs to 15 residues. The trim removed 4 bases at V and 8 bases at J, leaving 11 bases unmatched. Only in-frame clones appear in the TCRdb table, and some are missing; sequencing was by immunoSEQ multiplex PCR. Of roughly 54,000 clones detected, approximately 90% appear once; the ten largest clones hold approximately 7%. The sequenced sample consisted of peripheral blood. The receptor comes from an older woman with active or convalescent COVID-19. The rearrangement links TRBV5-8 to TRBJ1-2; 10 positions match TRBD1. This CDR3 reads CASSDRRGTGEGYTF. In nucleotides, the CDR3 is TGTGCCAGCAGCGACAGACGAGGGACAGGGGAAGGCTACACCTTC.